This T cell receptor (beta chain) was documented in a study of blood T cell repertoires in COVID-19. In the study overall: The study drew acute and convalescent COVID-19 samples from the United States, Italy and Spain.

This study enrolled people aged 18 to 89 from under 25 US geographic areas. Participants' reported clinical history set cohort assignment. Two negative PCRs, clearance, or symptom resolution characterized the recovered Cohort 3 donors. Here immunoSEQ multiplex PCR was the method, and the copy in TCRdb shows in-frame clones only, minus some. The data show a few hundred thousand clones, 85% to 90% seen once. There are 19 residues in the CDR3. Trimming cost V 4 bases and J 3 bases; bases outside gene matches: 18. CDR1 KGHSH and CDR2 LQKENI come from the germline V gene. This sequence joins TRBV18 and TRBJ1-2, with 9 bases that match TRBD1. The specimen was PBMCs or T cells enriched from blood (not recorded which). The clonotype comes from a woman aged 18-30 years who had recovered from COVID-19. CDR3 sequence (DNA): TGTGCCAGCTCACAAACGGCGCCCGGGACAGGGACGAGGCACTATGGCTACACCTTC. Amino acids: CASSQTAPGTGTRHYGYTF.